The next 18 T cell receptor beta chains were all read from a single sample in a study of T cells in localized non-small cell lung cancer. Profiling relied on immunoSEQ multiplex PCR, and the TCRdb table lists in-frame clones only, not all of them. The sample has some 30,000 clones, around 93% seen once; the top ten hold approximately 5.2%. The sequencing used PBMCs, collected before any cancer treatment. These receptors were taken from a man aged 40-75 years with stage II lung adenocarcinoma.

For this clone: One end of the junction does not line up with germline, which may come from a read error. The genes are TRBV28 and TRBJ1-5; D is unresolved. The germline V gene encodes CDR1 MDHEN and CDR2 SYDVKM. The CDR3 has 14 residues. The CDR3 coding sequence is TGTACCAGCAGTTTCGGCCGGAGCAATCAGCCCCAGCATTTT. Encoded protein: CTSSFGRSNQPQHF.

This chain joins TRBV20-1 and TRBJ2-3; D is unclear. V was trimmed by 1 base and J by 6 bases, leaving 2 bases between them. The CDR3 covers 10 residues. The germline V gene encodes CDR1 DFQATT and CDR2 SNEGSKA (reference sequence). CDR3 residues: CSARADTQYF. The CDR3 DNA is TGCAGTGCTAGAGCGGATACGCAGTATTTT.

On this clone: It is unclear where the CDR3 begins or ends on the DNA, so no DNA is shown, and the CDR3 is as TCRdb lists it. The V and J genes are TRBV28 and TRBJ2-3; no DNA check was done on the table's D call, TRBD1. Per germline, CDR1 MDHEN and CDR2 SYDVKM. The length of the CDR3 is 15 amino acids, counting both ends. The CDR3 reads CASSTSTGLTDTQYF.

This chain joins TRBV27 and TRBJ1-1; D is perhaps TRBD1 (6 bases). The CDR3 is made up of 14 amino acids. The V gene lost 7 bases and the J gene lost 2 bases, with 14 bases spanning the gap. The germline CDR1 and CDR2 sequences are MNHEY and SMNVEV (reference sequence). The CDR3 region has the DNA TGTGCCAGCAACGTACAGGGACCAAACACTGAAGCTTTCTTT. Encoded protein: CASNVQGPNTEAFF.

V usage is TRBV6-1 and J usage is TRBJ2-7; D gene unclear. Germline lookup yields CDR1 MNHNS and CDR2 SASEGT. V was trimmed by 6 bases and J by 12 bases, leaving 15 bases between them. The CDR3 loop spans 11 amino acids. The CDR3 protein is CASRERAGRYF. CDR3 bases: TGTGCCAGCAGGGAACGAGCCGGCAGGTACTTC.

The CDR3 is CASSLAGTSNTEAFF. CDR3 DNA: TGTGCCAGCAGCTTAGCTGGGACATCGAACACTGAAGCTTTCTTT. This chain joins TRBV11-3 and TRBJ1-1, with D possibly being TRBD1 (6 bases). The CDR3 is 15 amino acids. Germline-derived CDR1 and CDR2 are SGHNT and YENEEA. Trimming took off 1 base at V and 1 base at J, with 10 bases between the two ends.

V gene TRBV10-2 combines with J gene TRBJ2-5, with D perhaps TRBD2 (6 bases). The ends were cut back, 11 bases at V and 5 bases at J, with 15 bases in the middle. The CDR3 spans 12 residues. Germline lookup yields CDR1 WSHSY and CDR2 SAAADI. The CDR3 region is CASTRSAETQYF. CDR3 sequence (DNA): TGCGCCTCGACTAGGTCGGCCGAGACCCAGTACTTC.

The CDR3 bases are TGTGCCAGCAGCGCCCGACAAGGCTCTGGGGCCAACGTCCTGACTTTC. Its translation: CASSARQGSGANVLTF. V gene TRBV7-8 combines with J gene TRBJ2-6; no firm D call. From germline, CDR1 is SGHVS and CDR2 FQNEAQ. The CDR3 length is 16 residues. Trimming stripped 5 bases from V and 0 bases from J, with 11 bases between.

J is TRBJ1-6 and V is TRBV10-3; D not resolved. CDR3 length: 13 amino acids. The germline gives CDR1 ENHRY, CDR2 SYGVKD. V shed 11 bases and J shed 7 bases, with 15 bases lying between them. The CDR3 region is CAPVRAQNSPLHF. The DNA for the CDR3 is TGTGCCCCCGTTCGGGCACAAAATTCACCCCTCCACTTT.

Only one count was recorded for this clone. This sequence joins TRBV28 and TRBJ2-1; TRBD2 matches 13 bases. Per the germline V gene, CDR1 is MDHEN and CDR2 is SYDVKM. The CDR3 extends over 19 amino acids. V lost 4 bases and J lost 3; bases outside the gene matches: 12. The DNA of the CDR3 is TGTGCCAGCAGTTCCCCGACTAGCGGGAGGCCCCGAAACTACAATGAGCAGTTCTTC. It codes for CASSSPTSGRPRNYNEQFF.

The chain has TRBV5-4 and TRBJ2-7, with 9 bases aligning to TRBD2. Unmatched junction bases numbered 15, after V lost 5 bases and J lost 3 bases. This CDR3 region has 17 residues. Germline values: CDR1 SGHNT, CDR2 YYREEE (reference sequence). The CDR3 loop is CASRSTQSGRFVYEQYF. CDR3 coding DNA: TGTGCCAGCAGGTCTACACAGAGCGGGAGGTTCGTCTACGAGCAGTACTTC.

V is TRBV19 and J is TRBJ2-1; TRBD2 matches at 8 bases. The V segment lost 3 bases and the J segment 9 bases; nucleotides outside the gene matches: 13. The CDR3 runs to 16 residues. Germline lookup yields CDR1 LNHDA and CDR2 SQIVND (reference sequence). CDR3: CASSIMGLVSLAEQFF. The CDR3 DNA reads TGTGCCAGTAGTATCATGGGACTAGTTAGTCTTGCTGAGCAGTTCTTC.

V is TRBV4-3 and J is TRBJ2-7, with unresolved D. This CDR3 spans 15 amino acids. Germline loops: CDR1 LGHNA, CDR2 YSLEER. Between the trimmed V and J ends, which lost 0 bases and 4 bases, there was a span of 13 bases. CDR3 sequence: CASSQEVSPAYEQYF. The CDR3 DNA reads TGCGCCAGCAGCCAAGAAGTGAGTCCAGCGTACGAGCAGTACTTC.

This chain joins TRBV19 and TRBJ1-5; D perhaps matches TRBD1 (5 bases). Deletions cut 5 bases from V and 1 base from J, with 18 bases between. This CDR3 is built from 17 residues. The germline CDR1 and CDR2 sequences are LNHDA and SQIVND (reference sequence). Written as DNA, the CDR3 is TGTGCCAGTAGTCCGACGCTTGGATGGGGCAGCAATCAGCCCCAGCATTTT. Amino acids: CASSPTLGWGSNQPQHF.

The V and J genes are TRBV9 and TRBJ1-2; 10 nucleotides align to TRBD1. The length of the CDR3 is 16 residues. With V trimmed by 0 bases and J by 3 bases, 5 bases remained unmatched. Germline lookup yields CDR1 SGDLS and CDR2 YYNGEE. The CDR3 region is CASSVDGTGVDYGYTF. The CDR3 DNA reads TGTGCCAGCAGCGTAGATGGGACAGGGGTCGACTATGGCTACACCTTC.

This chain connects TRBV6-5 to TRBJ2-2, with D possibly TRBD2 on 6 matching bases. Germline CDR1 is MNHEY and CDR2 is SVGAGI. Trimming stripped 1 base from V and 4 bases from J, with 10 bases between. The CDR3 loop spans 15 amino acids. The chain's CDR3 is CASSYWGLLTGELFF. For the CDR3, the DNA is TGTGCCAGCAGTTACTGGGGACTGCTCACCGGGGAGCTGTTTTTT.

The genes are TRBV28 and TRBJ2-7, with 7 nucleotides matching TRBD1. Per the germline V gene, CDR1 is MDHEN and CDR2 is SYDVKM. This CDR3 has 15 amino acids. With V trimmed by 1 base and J by 7 bases, 10 bases remained unmatched. For the CDR3, the DNA is TGTGCCAGCAGTTTATACCGGGACAGCTCGGGAGAGCAGTACTTC. Residues: CASSLYRDSSGEQYF.

The J gene is TRBJ2-2, the V gene TRBV6-4; 10 positions agree with TRBD2. The junction had 7 bases not matched to a gene; V was cut back by 7 bases and J by 5 bases. Per the germline V gene, CDR1 is MRHNA and CDR2 is SNTAGT. The CDR3 extends over 15 amino acids. The chain's CDR3 is CASKFLAGDTGELFF. The DNA of the CDR3 is TGTGCCAGCAAATTCCTAGCGGGAGATACCGGGGAGCTGTTTTTT.